This TCR beta chain was captured in a study of shared T cell receptors in the human thymus. Germline V gives CDR1 MNHEY, CDR2 SMNVEV (reference sequence). CDR3 length: 13 amino acids. V was cut by 6 bases and J by 0 bases, with 6 bases left in between. Sequenced by immunoSEQ multiplex PCR; TCRdb stores in-frame clones only, minus some. The sample shows 600,000 to 900,000 clones, 70% to 90% of them seen only once. In addition, the sample was reused for a study of human thymus T cells. That work states: The donor group consisted of healthy Finnish infants who were having corrective surgery for congenital heart defects. Resections obtained during corrective heart surgery supplied the thymus tissue. Thymic and blood repertoires appeared to show biased V and J gene usage. Related work found strong thymic repertoire overlap between unrelated individuals.

The source is a girl less than two years old with a congenital heart defect. The chain carries TRBV27 and TRBJ1-3, with unresolved D. The sequencing input was thymocytes. The CDR3 DNA reads as TGTGCCAGCAGGTCATTCTCTGGAAACACCATATATTTT. Translating gives CASRSFSGNTIYF.